Listed below are T cell receptor beta chains from one sample, sequenced in a study of T-cell reconstitution after alpha-beta-depleted transplantation in children. Each CDR3 protein gets one entry after TCRdb re-called the PCR reads with MiXCR. There are 190,000 or so distinct CDR3 sequences in the sample; approximately 6% occur only once, and roughly 4.7% lies in the top ten. The sample was PBMCs, taken before TCRalphabeta/CD19-depleted stem cell transplant. These TCRs come from a girl under three years old with combined immunodeficiency, due to receive a stem cell transplant. The CDR3 runs from the conserved cysteine through the conserved F or W. Each record gives: J gene, V gene, CDR3 protein.

j_gene: TRBJ2-7
v_gene: TRBV12-3/TRBV12-4
CDR3aa: CASSFGLFPLEQYF

j_gene: TRBJ2-1
v_gene: TRBV19
CDR3aa: CASSPLLGANNEQFF

j_gene: TRBJ1-4
v_gene: TRBV12-3/TRBV12-4
CDR3aa: CASSDRPRDEKLFF

j_gene: TRBJ1-5
v_gene: TRBV5-8
CDR3aa: CASSLLPKPQHF

j_gene: TRBJ2-3
v_gene: TRBV20-1
CDR3aa: CSALTPGLAGDITDTQYF

j_gene: TRBJ2-5
v_gene: TRBV5-1
CDR3aa: CASSLDPGTEETQYF

j_gene: TRBJ1-5
v_gene: TRBV3-1
CDR3aa: CASSLTGGNQPQHF

j_gene: TRBJ2-7
v_gene: TRBV27
CDR3aa: CASSPWDGRSYEQYF

j_gene: TRBJ2-7
v_gene: TRBV4-1
CDR3aa: CASSQTGSTYEQYF

j_gene: TRBJ2-7
v_gene: TRBV20-1
CDR3aa: CSARDWQDDSYEQYF

j_gene: TRBJ2-1
v_gene: TRBV3-1
CDR3aa: CASSPIVEVAGEARYNEQFF